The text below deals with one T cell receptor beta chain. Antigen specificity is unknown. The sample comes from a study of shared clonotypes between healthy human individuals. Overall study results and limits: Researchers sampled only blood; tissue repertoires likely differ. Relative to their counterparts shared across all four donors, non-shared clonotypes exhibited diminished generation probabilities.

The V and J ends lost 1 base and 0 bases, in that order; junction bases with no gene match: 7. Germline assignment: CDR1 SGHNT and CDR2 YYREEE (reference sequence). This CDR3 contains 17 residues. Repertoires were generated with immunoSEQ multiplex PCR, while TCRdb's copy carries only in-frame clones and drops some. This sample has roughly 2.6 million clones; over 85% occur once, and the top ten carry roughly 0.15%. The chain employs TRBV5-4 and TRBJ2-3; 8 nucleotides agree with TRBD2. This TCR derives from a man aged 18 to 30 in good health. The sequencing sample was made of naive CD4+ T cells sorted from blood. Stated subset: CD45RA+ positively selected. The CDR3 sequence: CASSLRTGGASTDTQYF. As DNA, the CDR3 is TGTGCCAGCAGCTTGCGGACGGGAGGGGCTAGCACAGATACGCAGTATTTT.